A single sample is the source of the 8 T cell receptor beta chains below, sequenced in a study of blood T cell repertoires in COVID-19. Clones were read by immunoSEQ multiplex PCR, and TCRdb kept only the in-frame ones, dropping some. The data show around 700,000 clones, around 90% seen once. The specimen sequenced was peripheral blood. The source is a woman between 18 and 30 years old with acute or convalescent COVID-19.

The V call is TRBV13, the J call TRBJ2-7; a weak D match, TRBD2 (5 bases). The CDR3 is 15 amino acids. V lost 5 bases and J lost 2, with 16 bases in between. Looked up from germline, CDR1 is PRHDT and CDR2 is FYEKMQ (reference sequence). CDR3 in DNA: TGTGCCAGCAGCCAAGCTGAAAGCGGAGCCTACGAGCAGTACTTC. Protein: CASSQAESGAYEQYF.

The V call is TRBV15, the J call TRBJ2-5; 9 bases are a match to TRBD2. Germline V gene data show CDR1 as LNHNV and CDR2 as YYDKDF (reference sequence). This CDR3 contains 17 residues. The ends lost 0 bases at V and 5 bases at J; junction bases unmatched: 10. The CDR3 here is CATSRDKGGGAVETQYF. The CDR3 DNA is TGTGCCACCAGCAGAGATAAAGGCGGGGGGGCGGTGGAGACCCAGTACTTC.

The chain links TRBV24-1 to TRBJ1-1; 7 positions match TRBD1. The germline gives CDR1 KGHDR, CDR2 SFDVKD. J was trimmed by 1 base and V by 5 bases; bases with no gene match: 9. The CDR3 extends over 16 amino acids. The CDR3 is CATSAGRGKSNTEAFF. The CDR3, as DNA: TGTGCCACCAGTGCCGGCAGGGGGAAATCGAACACTGAAGCTTTCTTT.

CDR3 amino acids: CASSQGTDILSPYEQYF. CDR3 coding DNA: TGTGCCAGCAGCCAAGGGACAGACATTCTATCCCCCTACGAGCAGTACTTC. The chain recombines TRBV4-2 with TRBJ2-7, with TRBD1 as a possible D gene (6 bases). The CDR3 runs to 17 residues. Trimming removed 1 base from V and 2 bases from J, with 18 bases in between. CDR1 and CDR2 from the germline V gene are LGHNA and YNFKEQ.

As DNA, the CDR3 is TGTGCCAGCAGCTTAGCCCAGGGAAATCAGCCCCAGCATTTT. Translating it yields CASSLAQGNQPQHF. The V call is TRBV7-9, the J call TRBJ1-5; D is perhaps TRBD1 (5 bases). Germline V gene sequence: CDR1 SEHNR, CDR2 FQNEAQ (reference sequence). Trimming removed 0 bases from V and 4 bases from J, with 7 bases in between. This CDR3 comprises 14 residues.

The CDR3 loop is CASSYSQALNTEAFF. CDR3 in DNA: TGTGCCAGCAGTTACTCACAGGCCTTGAACACTGAAGCTTTCTTT. The chain has TRBV6-5 and TRBJ1-1; a weak D match, TRBD1 (5 bases). The CDR3 is 15 amino acids. The germline V gene encodes CDR1 MNHEY and CDR2 SVGAGI. The germline V and J ends were trimmed by 0 bases and 0 bases, with 8 bases remaining between them.

The chain is built from TRBV6-2 or TRBV6-3 and TRBJ2-1; 10 nucleotides agree with TRBD2. The ends lost 2 bases at V and 3 bases at J; junction bases unmatched: 1. The CDR3 consists of 15 residues. Germline loops: CDR1 MNHEY, CDR2 SVGEGT. CDR3 protein: CASSYRTSGYNEQFF. The DNA for the CDR3 is TGTGCCAGCAGTTACAGGACTAGCGGCTACAATGAGCAGTTCTTC.

The chain is built from TRBV5-1 and TRBJ2-7; 7 bases fit TRBD2. The ends lost 4 bases at V and 6 bases at J; junction bases unmatched: 10. CDR1 and CDR2 from the germline V gene are SGHRS and YFSETQ. The CDR3 sequence is 14 residues long. In DNA form, the CDR3 reads TGCGCCAGCAGCAGCGGGACCCCAGAGGTCGAGCAGTACTTC. Translating it yields CASSSGTPEVEQYF.